A selection of T cell receptor beta chains follows, all from one sample in a study of T cells in Graves' hyperthyroidism and ophthalmopathy. In TCRdb, the multiplex PCR reads were re-called with MiXCR into one record per CDR3 protein. The sample contains hundreds of thousands of distinct CDR3 sequences, roughly 13% of which appear only once. Sample: blood. All receptors derive from a young woman with Graves' hyperthyroidism. The CDR3 runs from the conserved cysteine through the conserved F or W. Each record gives: J gene, V gene, CDR3 protein.

j_call: TRBJ2-1; v_call: TRBV20-1; cdr3_aa: CSATRSHDNEQFF
j_call: TRBJ2-7; v_call: TRBV11-3; cdr3_aa: CASSKRQGVPYEQYF
j_call: TRBJ2-1; v_call: TRBV9; cdr3_aa: CASSSTPGQGNNEQFF
j_call: TRBJ1-6; v_call: TRBV12-3/TRBV12-4; cdr3_aa: CASSFKGNSPLHF
j_call: TRBJ2-2; v_call: TRBV28; cdr3_aa: CASSPRTGNTGELFF
j_call: TRBJ2-3; v_call: TRBV4-2; cdr3_aa: CASSQAGTQITDTQYF
j_call: TRBJ1-1; v_call: TRBV11-3; cdr3_aa: CASSESEAFF
j_call: TRBJ1-4; v_call: TRBV5-1; cdr3_aa: CASSLGKGAEKLFF
j_call: TRBJ2-3; v_call: TRBV3-1; cdr3_aa: CASSSTTSGVPDTQYF
j_call: TRBJ2-5; v_call: TRBV3-1; cdr3_aa: CASSQAQETQYF
j_call: TRBJ2-4; v_call: TRBV19; cdr3_aa: CASSIAAGGKNIQYF
j_call: TRBJ1-3; v_call: TRBV20-1; cdr3_aa: CSASGTGPTRGNTIYF
j_call: TRBJ1-1; v_call: TRBV7-9; cdr3_aa: CASSFPSGSLMNTEAFF
j_call: TRBJ1-4; v_call: TRBV30; cdr3_aa: CAWKRKGMGEKLFF